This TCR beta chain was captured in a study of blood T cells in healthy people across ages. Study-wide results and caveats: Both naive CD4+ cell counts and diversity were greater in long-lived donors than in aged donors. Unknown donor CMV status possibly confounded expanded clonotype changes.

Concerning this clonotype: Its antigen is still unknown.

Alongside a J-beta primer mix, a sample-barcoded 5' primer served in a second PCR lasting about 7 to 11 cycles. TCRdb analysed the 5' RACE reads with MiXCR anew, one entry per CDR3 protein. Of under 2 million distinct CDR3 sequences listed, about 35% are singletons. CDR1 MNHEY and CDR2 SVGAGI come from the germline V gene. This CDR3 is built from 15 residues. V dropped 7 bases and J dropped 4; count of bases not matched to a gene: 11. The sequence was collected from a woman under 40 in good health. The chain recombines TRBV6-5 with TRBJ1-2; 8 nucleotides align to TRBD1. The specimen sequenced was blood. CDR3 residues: CASTPSGTGGYGYTF. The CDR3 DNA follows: TGTGCCAGCACCCCGTCGGGGACAGGTGGCTATGGCTACACCTTC.